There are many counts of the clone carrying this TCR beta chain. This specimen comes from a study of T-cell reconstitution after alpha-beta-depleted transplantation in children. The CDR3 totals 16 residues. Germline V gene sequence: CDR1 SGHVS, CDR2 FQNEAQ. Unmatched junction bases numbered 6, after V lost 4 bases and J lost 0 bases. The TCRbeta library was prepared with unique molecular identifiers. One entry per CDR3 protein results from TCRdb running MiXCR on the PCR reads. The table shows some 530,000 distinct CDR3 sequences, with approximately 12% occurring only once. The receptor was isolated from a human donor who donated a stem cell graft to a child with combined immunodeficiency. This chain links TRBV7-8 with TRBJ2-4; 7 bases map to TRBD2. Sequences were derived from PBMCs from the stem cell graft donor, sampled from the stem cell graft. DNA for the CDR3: TGTGCCAGCAGCTCACGAGCGGGACTAGCCAAAAACATTCAGTACTTC. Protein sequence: CASSSRAGLAKNIQYF.